The 5 T cell receptor beta chains presented below share a single source sample, sequenced in a study of tumor and adjacent non-tumor tissue in lung cancer. The library came from three nested PCR rounds adapted from ARM-PCR protocols. From the multiplex PCR reads, TCRdb called clonotypes with MiXCR, one entry per CDR3 protein. The table lists some 120,000 distinct CDR3 sequences, 60% to 70% of them singletons, with 9.5% to 15% in the top ten. The template was RNA from unsorted bulk tissue. The material sequenced was lung tumor tissue. Receptors originate from a young man with non-small cell lung cancer.

In DNA form, the CDR3 reads TGTGCCAGCAGTGGGACACCTTCGAACACTGAAGCTTTCTTT. Protein sequence: CASSGTPSNTEAFF. The chain carries TRBV28 and TRBJ1-1; tentative D call: TRBD1 (6 bases). CDR1 and CDR2 from the germline V gene are MDHEN and SYDVKM. CDR3 length equals 14 residues. The ends were cut back, 5 bases at V and 1 base at J, with 11 bases in the middle.

For this clonotype: It may be a read error: a sequence one base away is much more abundant. This chain joins TRBV6-2 or TRBV6-3 and TRBJ2-2; tentative D call: TRBD1 (5 bases). Germline assignment: CDR1 MNHEY and CDR2 SVGEGT. CDR3 length: 15 residues. Deletions cut 0 bases from V and 7 bases from J, with 12 bases between. The CDR3, as DNA: TGTGCCAGCAGTTACTCTGGGGCTAGGATCGGGGAGCTGTTTTTT. Protein product: CASSYSGARIGELFF.

A word on this clonotype: The CDR3 carries no conserved terminal phenylalanine or tryptophan, so it likely arises from a read error. The J gene is TRBJ2-6, the V gene TRBV11-1; 10 positions agree with TRBD2. Germline CDR1 is SGHAT and CDR2 is FQDESV (reference sequence). CDR3 size: 19 residues. V shed 4 bases, J shed 0 bases, and the junction held 9 bases outside the gene matches. CDR3 bases: TGTGCCAGCAGCTCCTTCGGTCTAGCGGGGGCCTCTGGGGCCAACGTCCTGACTGTC. Its translation: CASSSFGLAGASGANVLTV.

With regard to this clonotype: Relative to the germline gene, one junction end is altered; a read error may explain this. This chain uses TRBV20-1 with TRBJ2-7; tentatively, D is TRBD2 (6 bases). Germline V gene data show CDR1 as DFQATT and CDR2 as SNEGSKA (reference sequence). CDR3 length: 12 residues. CDR3 DNA: TGCGGTGCCAAGACTAGTGGTTACGAGCAGTACTTC. Protein: CGAKTSGYEQYF.

The V and J genes are TRBV6-4 and TRBJ2-1; 7 bases align to TRBD2. CDR3 length equals 15 residues. CDR1 and CDR2 from the germline V gene are MRHNA and SNTAGT. Trimming cost V 3 bases and J 4 bases; bases outside gene matches: 6. CDR3 sequence (DNA): TGTGCCAGCAGTGAGGTAGCGGGTGATTACAATGAGCAGTTCTTC. Protein sequence: CASSEVAGDYNEQFF.